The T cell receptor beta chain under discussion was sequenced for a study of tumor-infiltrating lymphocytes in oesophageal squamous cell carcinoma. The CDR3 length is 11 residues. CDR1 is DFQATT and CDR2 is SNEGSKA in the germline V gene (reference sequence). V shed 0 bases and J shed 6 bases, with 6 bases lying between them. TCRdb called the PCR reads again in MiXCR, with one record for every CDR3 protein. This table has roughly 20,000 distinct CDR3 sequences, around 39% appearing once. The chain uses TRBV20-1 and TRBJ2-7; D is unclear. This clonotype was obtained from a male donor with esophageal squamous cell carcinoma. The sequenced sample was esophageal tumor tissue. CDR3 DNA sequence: TGCAGTGCTAGAGACGCCGGCGAGCAGTACTTC. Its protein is CSARDAGEQYF.